The 10 T cell receptor beta chains below were found in one sample sequenced in a study of blood T cell repertoires in COVID-19. The protocol was immunoSEQ multiplex PCR, while the TCRdb copy is restricted to in-frame clones and leaves out a portion. The sample contains some 240,000 clones, 84% of which appear only once. The sequenced material came from peripheral blood. These receptors all stem from a man in his fifties with active or convalescent COVID-19.

This clone was seen only a few times. J is TRBJ2-3 and V is TRBV4-3, with 12 bases that match TRBD2. After removal of 5 bases from V and 0 bases from J, the junction contained 3 bases not matched to a gene. Germline loops: CDR1 LGHNA, CDR2 YSLEER. CDR3 size: 16 residues. The CDR3 coding sequence is TGCGCCAGCAGCGACCTAGCGGGAGGGAGCACAGATACGCAGTATTTT. Protein sequence: CASSDLAGGSTDTQYF.

This chain connects TRBV12-3 or TRBV12-4 to TRBJ1-1, with D perhaps TRBD1 (5 bases). The CDR3 loop spans 12 amino acids. The germline V and J ends were trimmed by 3 bases and 7 bases, with 9 bases remaining between them. This CDR3 is CASSLGGGEAFF. The CDR3, as DNA: TGTGCCAGCAGTTTGGGGGGGGGTGAAGCTTTCTTT.

The chain uses TRBV19 and TRBJ1-1; 8 positions agree with TRBD1. CDR1 and CDR2 (germline): LNHDA, SQIVND (reference sequence). The CDR3 length is 13 residues. The junction had 4 bases not matched to a gene; V was cut back by 5 bases and J by 5 bases. The CDR3 reads CASSLTGGTEAFF. The CDR3, as DNA: TGTGCCAGTAGTCTCACAGGGGGAACTGAAGCTTTCTTT.

This chain uses TRBV13 with TRBJ2-3; no firm D call. This CDR3 region has 15 residues. Germline V gives CDR1 PRHDT, CDR2 FYEKMQ (reference sequence). The V gene lost 6 bases and the J gene lost 2 bases, with 15 bases spanning the gap. In DNA, the CDR3 is TGTGCCAGCAGACCCCTATGGGCATACACAGATACGCAGTATTTT. Its protein product is CASRPLWAYTDTQYF.

This chain joins TRBV3-1 (or the pseudogene TRBV3-2) and TRBJ2-1, with TRBD2 as a possible D gene (6 bases). This CDR3 is 14 amino acids long. Germline lookup yields CDR1 LGHDT and CDR2 YNNKEL (reference sequence). Trimming shortened V by 5 bases and J by 9 bases, and 17 bases separated the two germline ends. The chain's CDR3 is CASSALGGRGEQFF. Here the CDR3 DNA reads TGTGCCAGCAGCGCCCTTGGAGGGAGAGGTGAGCAGTTCTTC.

This clone was seen just once. The chain links TRBV6-5 to TRBJ2-7; D gene unclear. CDR1 MNHEY and CDR2 SVGAGI come from the germline V gene. The V end was cut by 0 bases, the J end by 0 bases, with 12 bases between. The CDR3 spans 16 residues. CDR3: CASSYSWQQSSYEQYF. As DNA, the CDR3 is TGTGCCAGCAGTTACTCTTGGCAACAAAGCTCCTACGAGCAGTACTTC.

This chain uses TRBV9 with TRBJ1-1; D not certain. Germline CDR1 reads SGDLS; CDR2 reads YYNGEE. Trimming cost V 4 bases and J 6 bases, with 16 bases left between them. The CDR3 runs 14 residues. The CDR3 coding sequence is TGTGCCAGCAGCTCCACCGTAAAAGAGGCTGAAGCTTTCTTT. Protein product: CASSSTVKEAEAFF.

This rearrangement joins TRBV9 to TRBJ1-1; TRBD1 matches at 8 bases. The germline V gene has CDR1 SGDLS and CDR2 YYNGEE. The J segment lost 3 bases and the V segment lost 3 bases, leaving 16 bases of the junction unmatched. The length of the CDR3 is 18 residues. As DNA, the CDR3 is TGTGCCAGCAGCGATGCCCCCCGACAGGGGTTGGGGGACACTGAAGCTTTCTTT. It specifies CASSDAPRQGLGDTEAFF.

The V gene is TRBV6-5, the J gene TRBJ1-4; D perhaps matches TRBD1 (5 bases). CDR1 and CDR2 from the germline V gene are MNHEY and SVGAGI. V lost 7 bases, J lost 5 bases, and 17 bases lay in between. The CDR3 has 15 residues. CDR3 nucleotide sequence: TGTGCCAGCACCCCACGGGGGTTAGGGAATGAAAAACTGTTTTTT. Translated: CASTPRGLGNEKLFF.

The chain joins TRBV9 to TRBJ2-1; D may be TRBD1 (6 bases). Germline values: CDR1 SGDLS, CDR2 YYNGEE. V lost 2 bases to trimming and J lost 1 base, with 10 bases between them. The CDR3 consists of 15 residues. The CDR3 bases are TGTGCCAGCAGCGTGGACAGTGGGTCCTACAATGAGCAGTTCTTC. Protein sequence: CASSVDSGSYNEQFF. The variable domain in full, with the rest retrieved from reference TRBV9 and TRBJ2-1, is DSGVTQTPKHLITATGQRVTLRCSPRSGDLSVYWYQQSLDQGLQFLIQYYNGEERAKGNILERFSAQQFPDLHSELNLSSLELGDSALYFCASSVDSGSYNEQFFGPGTRLTVL.